This T cell receptor (beta chain) derives from a study of T cells in Graves' hyperthyroidism and ophthalmopathy (dated by TCRdb to about 2019). About the study as a whole: Peripheral blood was collected at initial diagnosis, before any treatment. The paper reports TCR Vbeta CDR3 sequencing of over 120 peripheral blood samples: some 44 ophthalmopathy, about 75 hyperthyroidism and 17 progressor patients. In addition, the study compared T-cell repertoires in thyroid tissue and in blood from six Graves' hyperthyroidism patients. The 80 to 100 discovery patients were randomly divided into training and test sets at a 7:3 ratio. Following sampling, methimazole starting at 30 mg daily was given to hyperthyroidism patients, and high-dose intravenous methylprednisolone was given to ophthalmopathy patients. Whether ophthalmopathy could be predicted prospectively was tested in an independent validation cohort made up of under 20 hyperthyroidism patients plus 17 patients who later progressed to ophthalmopathy. To identify distinguishing TCR V-J signatures, a discovery cohort of around 98 patients was used, comprising 40 to 45 with Graves' ophthalmopathy and some 60 with stable Graves' hyperthyroidism. The paper's findings and limits, for the study overall: In validation, progression to ophthalmopathy was predicted by the model with approximately 67% sensitivity and under 85% specificity, a median of roughly 6 months before onset. Sample size was not statistically predetermined, and investigators were not blinded to group allocation. In cross-validation, a model built on a 13 V-J signature told ophthalmopathy apart from stable hyperthyroidism with approximately 90% sensitivity and approximately 81% specificity, and in testing the same model reached 80%/75%. Most expanded thyroid clonotypes (frequency above 0.001) were also detected in blood, a finding suggesting that blood repertoires may reflect thyroid immune responses.

A remark on this clonotype: There is no known antigen for this receptor. No per-base quality is available; no much larger clone lies one base away.

The germline V gene (reference sequence) yields GTSNPN for CDR1 and SVGIG for CDR2. CDR3 length: 13 amino acids, cysteine to phenylalanine. The read is trimmed to its CDR3 DNA, 39 bases read in frame from base 1. From V the trimming removes 5 bases and from J it removes 7 bases, while the gene matches leave 8 bases of the junction unaccounted for. Graves' hyperthyroidism was defined as stable when no progression to ophthalmopathy occurred over 18 months of follow-up. Hyperthyroidism patients were newly diagnosed, with disease duration under 2 months, and aged 18 to 65 years. Exclusion was applied to patients with uncontrolled infections, other autoimmune diseases, pregnancy or lactation. Clinical symptoms, serum thyroxine and TRAb, thyroid ultrasound, and orbital computed tomography formed the basis for the diagnoses. PBMCs were isolated from about 9 ml of fresh peripheral blood by Ficoll-Paque density gradient centrifugation. Trizol reagent was used to extract total RNA, and RNA quality was then checked on an Agilent 2100 Bioanalyzer.

TCR beta CDR3 regions were amplified from RNA transcripts. The first round of RT-PCR for the TCR CDR3 was performed with the HTBI primer set and the Qiagen OneStep RT-PCR kit. Libraries were constructed in a second round of multiplex PCR, after which size selection and purification were performed. Paired-end sequencing of the libraries was performed with 100 bp reads on an Illumina HiSeq2000. As for how the authors treated the data: SOAPnuke was used to process the raw data, removing reads that contained adapters or uncalled bases, had a mean Phred below 15, or lacked an exact match to the constant primer or identifier. COPE v1.2.5 was used to merge the high-quality paired reads, and each unique nucleotide sequence was defined as a clonotype. MiTCR v1.1 was used to align the clonotypes against IMGT TRBV, TRBD and TRBJ reference segments. The analysis was restricted to V-J combinations with a frequency above 0.0001, which together covered about 99% of the repertoires. A TCS score was defined as the ratio between F50 (clonal expansion) and ExV (chaos), using BLOSUM62-based TCRdist between CDR3 peptides within each V-J. Welch's t-statistics and random forest reduced around 550 V-J features to roughly 13, which were used in a naive Bayes classifier (R e1071). TCRdb reprocessed the public reads (quality trimming at Q25 with fastp, clone calling with MiXCR) and kept in-frame beta chains. Every distinct CDR3 protein forms one entry, paired with its most common genes and DNA. The V and J calls here are based on TCRdb, not the publication. This sample comprises some 740,000 distinct CDR3 sequences, 12% to 15% of them detected only once. More than 8.5% of the sample belongs to the ten largest clones.

The sequenced material came from blood. The chain couples TRBV30 to TRBJ2-1; TRBD2 lines up with 7 middle nucleotides. The TCR comes from a woman under 30 with Graves' hyperthyroidism. The DNA sequence is TGTGCCTGGGGGCCTAGCGGCCCGAATGAGCAGTTCTTC. This gives the protein CAWGPSGPNEQFF.